These 24 T cell receptor beta chains were all obtained from the same sample, sequenced in a study of graft-versus-host responses after intestinal transplantation. What these receptors recognize is not known. Repertoires were generated with immunoSEQ multiplex PCR, while TCRdb's copy carries only in-frame clones and drops some. The sample carries 65,000 to 85,000 clones, over 75% recorded once. The sample in question was unstimulated CD8+ T cells sorted from spleen or lymph node cells, obtained before transplant. All receptors derive from a human donor who was the organ donor for an intestinal transplant.

This chain connects TRBV28 to TRBJ1-5; D not resolved. The germline CDR1 and CDR2 sequences are MDHEN and SYDVKM. Trimming removed 7 bases from V and 7 bases from J, with 17 bases in between. This CDR3 has 14 residues. Here the CDR3 DNA reads TGTGCCAGCACGGTAGTGGGCGGCTTGCAGCCCCAGCATTTT. This sequence encodes CASTVVGGLQPQHF. Looking up the rest from reference TRBV28 and TRBJ1-5 gives the full variable domain: DVKVTQSSRYLVKRTGEKVFLECVQDMDHENMFWYRQDPGLGLRLIYFSYDVKMKEKGDIPEGYSVSREKKERFSLILESASTNQTSMYLCASTVVGGLQPQHFGDGTRLSIL.

The chain recombines TRBV4-2 with TRBJ2-5; 12 nucleotides match TRBD2. CDR1 and CDR2 (germline): LGHNA, YNFKEQ. V dropped 1 base and J dropped 4; count of bases not matched to a gene: 7. This CDR3 spans 17 amino acids. The CDR3 nucleotides read TGTGCCAGCAGCCAAGTCGATCTAGCGGGGGGGCCAGAGACCCAGTACTTC. Amino acid sequence: CASSQVDLAGGPETQYF.

The CDR3 region is CASSRTANYGYTF. CDR3 DNA: TGTGCCAGCAGCAGGACAGCTAACTATGGCTACACCTTC. The chain recombines TRBV28 with TRBJ1-2; a possible D gene is TRBD1 (6 bases). This CDR3 region has 13 residues. Trimming removed 6 bases from V and 0 bases from J, with 8 bases in between. Germline V gene sequence: CDR1 MDHEN, CDR2 SYDVKM.

The J gene is TRBJ2-7, the V gene TRBV4-1, with TRBD2 as a possible D gene (7 bases). Between the trimmed V and J ends, which lost 0 bases and 7 bases, there was a span of 22 bases. Germline V lookup: CDR1 MGHRA, CDR2 YSYEKL. The CDR3 length is 17 residues. The CDR3 here is CASSQEDLRGAFVEQYF. The CDR3 nucleotides read TGCGCCAGCAGCCAAGAGGATTTACGGGGGGCTTTCGTGGAGCAGTACTTC.

The chain combines TRBV4-1 with TRBJ2-3; 12 nucleotides agree with TRBD2. Germline values: CDR1 MGHRA, CDR2 YSYEKL. Unmatched junction bases numbered 8, after V lost 4 bases and J lost 3 bases. The CDR3 spans 17 residues. CDR3 DNA sequence: TGCGCCAGCAGCCGACTAGCGGGGGTAATGAGGACAGATACGCAGTATTTT. This codes for CASSRLAGVMRTDTQYF.

The chain uses TRBV6-6 and TRBJ2-7; 11 bases fit TRBD1. Germline CDR1 reads MNHNY; CDR2 reads SVGAGI (reference sequence). The CDR3 is 16 amino acids. The J segment lost 5 bases and the V segment lost 0 bases, leaving 6 bases of the junction unmatched. This CDR3 is CASSYSNGQGAHEQYF. CDR3 coding DNA: TGTGCCAGCAGTTACTCGAATGGACAGGGGGCCCACGAGCAGTACTTC.

The chain combines TRBV4-1 with TRBJ1-1; no reliable D call. The germline gives CDR1 MGHRA, CDR2 YSYEKL. The V end lost 1 base, the J end lost 1 base, and 7 bases lay between the germline ends. This CDR3 has 14 residues. The chain's CDR3 is CASSQGLGNTEAFF. CDR3 sequence (DNA): TGCGCCAGCAGCCAAGGGTTGGGGAACACTGAAGCTTTCTTT.

The chain is built from TRBV29-1 and TRBJ1-2; D is unresolved. The CDR3 consists of 13 residues. V was trimmed by 2 bases and J by 1 base, leaving 8 bases between them. Per the germline V gene, CDR1 is SQVTM and CDR2 is ANQGSEA. CDR3 nucleotides: TGCAGCGTTGAACAGGTCCTTAACTATGGCTACACCTTC. It is translated as CSVEQVLNYGYTF.

The J gene is TRBJ2-1, the V gene TRBV4-1; D remains ambiguous. The V gene's germline CDR1 is MGHRA and CDR2 YSYEKL. The ends were cut back, 0 bases at V and 2 bases at J, with 14 bases in the middle. This CDR3 is built from 17 residues. The CDR3 DNA follows: TGCGCCAGCAGCCAAGATTTAATCGGGCCCCCCTACAATGAGCAGTTCTTC. Its protein is CASSQDLIGPPYNEQFF.

This CDR3 reads CASRESYNSPLHF. The DNA for the CDR3 is TGCGCCAGTCGGGAATCGTATAATTCACCCCTCCACTTT. J is TRBJ1-6 and V is TRBV10-1; D unclear. Germline V gives CDR1 WNHNN, CDR2 SYGVQD (reference sequence). V was trimmed by 9 bases and J by 4 bases, leaving 10 bases between them. This CDR3 has 13 amino acids.

This chain uses TRBV5-1 with TRBJ2-5, with TRBD2 identical over 7 bases. The germline V gene has CDR1 SGHRS and CDR2 YFSETQ. This CDR3 has 18 amino acids. V dropped 4 bases and J dropped 3; count of bases not matched to a gene: 18. The CDR3 DNA follows: TGCGCCAGCAGCCCGGTGGGGTCGTCCGGCCTAGCGGAAGAGACCCAGTACTTC. Translating gives CASSPVGSSGLAEETQYF.

This rearrangement joins TRBV27 to TRBJ2-5, with D perhaps assigned TRBD1 or TRBD2 (6 bases each). The germline gives CDR1 MNHEY, CDR2 SMNVEV (reference sequence). Trimming left V 2 bases short and J 4 bases short, with 20 bases between. CDR3 size: 17 residues. CDR3 bases: TGTGCCAGCAGTTTAGGAAACCCGGAGGGGGTGGGAGAGACCCAGTACTTC. It is translated as CASSLGNPEGVGETQYF.

Notes on this clone: Other nucleotide sequences from this sample produce the same CDR3. The chain links TRBV6-4 to TRBJ2-3; 7 nucleotides match TRBD2. The CDR3 contains 15 residues. The V gene end was trimmed by 0 bases and the J gene end by 2 bases; junction bases not matched to a gene: 2. Germline loops: CDR1 MRHNA, CDR2 SNTAGT. Here the CDR3 DNA reads TGTGCCAGCAGTGACTCAGCGGGGTCCACAGATACGCAGTATTTT. Its protein is CASSDSAGSTDTQYF.

The chain has TRBV4-1 and TRBJ2-7; D is unresolved. V was clipped by 1 base and J by 3 bases, with 13 bases between them. This CDR3 is built from 15 residues. The germline V gene has CDR1 MGHRA and CDR2 YSYEKL. The DNA for the CDR3 is TGCGCCAGCAGCCAAGTTTCGGGCTCTCACTACGAGCAGTACTTC. As protein: CASSQVSGSHYEQYF.

The chain uses TRBV19 and TRBJ1-1, with D possibly being TRBD1 (5 bases). The CDR3 loop spans 14 amino acids. The V end lost 8 bases, the J end lost 10 bases, and 23 bases lay between the germline ends. From germline, CDR1 is LNHDA and CDR2 SQIVND (reference sequence). The DNA for the CDR3 is TGTGCCAGTGGGTATTGGGGGGGAGGCCTTGGAGCTTTCTTT. As protein: CASGYWGGGLGAFF.

The chain is built from TRBV29-1 and TRBJ2-1; 8 bases align to TRBD1. The CDR3 contains 12 residues. The germline CDR1 and CDR2 sequences are SQVTM and ANQGSEA. With V trimmed by 4 bases and J by 10 bases, 6 bases remained unmatched. CDR3 protein: CSVVTGGPEQFF. Written as DNA, the CDR3 is TGCAGCGTTGTAACAGGGGGGCCCGAGCAGTTCTTC.

The rearrangement uses TRBV30 and TRBJ2-1, with 8 bases aligning to TRBD1. After removal of 2 bases from V and 2 bases from J, the junction contained 17 bases not matched to a gene. This CDR3 is built from 19 residues. CDR1 is GTSNPN, CDR2 SVGIG, per germline (reference sequence). The CDR3, as DNA: TGTGCCTGGAGTAGTATAGGCAGGGGGCTATTTCGGGCCTACAATGAGCAGTTCTTC. Its translation is CAWSSIGRGLFRAYNEQFF.

The rearrangement uses TRBV27 and TRBJ1-5; D possibly corresponds to TRBD1 (5 bases). The germline V and J ends were trimmed by 0 bases and 4 bases, with 10 bases remaining between them. CDR3 length: 15 residues. Per germline, CDR1 MNHEY and CDR2 SMNVEV (reference sequence). The CDR3 sequence: CASSLSGTSNQPQHF. CDR3 DNA sequence: TGTGCCAGCAGTTTATCGGGGACCTCGAATCAGCCCCAGCATTTT.

The chain recombines TRBV19 with TRBJ2-1, with TRBD2 matching over 8 bases. This CDR3 has 13 amino acids. Germline V gene lookup returns CDR1 LNHDA and CDR2 SQIVND (reference sequence). J lost 8 bases, V lost 5 bases, and 5 bases had no gene match. The CDR3 coding sequence is TGTGCCAGTAGTTTCGGACTAGCCGATGAGCAGTTCTTC. Protein sequence: CASSFGLADEQFF.

The chain uses TRBV28 and TRBJ1-1; maybe TRBD1 (6 bases). Trimming took 5 bases from V and 5 from J, leaving 18 bases between them. Germline loops: CDR1 MDHEN, CDR2 SYDVKM. There are 15 residues in the CDR3. In DNA, the CDR3 is TGTGCCAGCAGTCTCACACAGGGAGTACGGACTGAAGCTTTCTTT. Protein product: CASSLTQGVRTEAFF.

This clone was counted a few times. The CDR3 nucleotides are TGTGCCTGGAGTGTACTAGCGGGGGGGCCCGGGGAGCTGTTTTTT. As protein: CAWSVLAGGPGELFF. The chain has TRBV30 and TRBJ2-2; 13 nucleotides agree with TRBD2. Germline V gives CDR1 GTSNPN, CDR2 SVGIG (reference sequence). The CDR3 has 15 amino acids. Trimming at V came to 0 bases and at J to 6 bases, leaving 1 base not matched to a gene.

J is TRBJ1-1 and V is TRBV6-1; possible D gene TRBD1, 5 bases. The CDR3 loop spans 17 amino acids. Germline-derived CDR1 and CDR2 are MNHNS and SASEGT. Trimming cost V 0 bases and J 0 bases, with 14 bases left between them. CDR3 sequence: CASSEAEYGGMNTEAFF. Written as DNA, the CDR3 is TGTGCCAGCAGTGAAGCCGAATACGGGGGGATGAACACTGAAGCTTTCTTT.

Only one count was recorded for this clone. The chain uses TRBV28 and TRBJ1-5, with D perhaps TRBD1 (5 bases). Per germline, CDR1 MDHEN and CDR2 SYDVKM. Trimming removed 8 bases from V and 2 bases from J, with 13 bases in between. This CDR3 is 14 amino acids long. CDR3 in amino acids: CASRGGKGNQPQHF. For the CDR3, the DNA is TGTGCCAGCCGGGGGGGAAAAGGCAATCAGCCCCAGCATTTT.

This clone showed up just a few times. V usage is TRBV10-1 and J usage is TRBJ2-2; no firm D call. The length of the CDR3 is 13 residues. Germline lookup yields CDR1 WNHNN and CDR2 SYGVQD (reference sequence). V lost 4 bases, J lost 3 bases, and 6 bases lay in between. Here the CDR3 reads CASSASYTGELFF. The CDR3 nucleotides are TGCGCCAGCAGTGCATCGTACACCGGGGAGCTGTTTTTT.